The next 16 T cell receptor beta chains were all read from a single sample in a study of blood T cells in healthy people across ages. A sample-barcoded 5' primer and a J-beta primer mix were used in a second PCR of roughly 7 to 12 cycles. TCRdb recomputed calls from the 5' RACE reads with MiXCR, one row per CDR3 protein. The sample has a few hundred thousand distinct CDR3 sequences, approximately 47% seen once; the top ten hold around 53%. Sequences were obtained from blood. These receptors came from a man aged 55 to 70 in good health.

The chain is built from TRBV30 and TRBJ2-5; D is possibly TRBD2 (6 bases). The CDR3 extends over 15 amino acids. The V end lost 4 bases, the J end lost 11 bases, and 26 bases lay between the germline ends. CDR1 GTSNPN and CDR2 SVGIG come from the germline V gene (reference sequence). The DNA of the CDR3 is TGTGCCTGGACTCCACGTGGGAGGTTGGGTAATGAGCAGTACTTC. Amino acids: CAWTPRGRLGNEQYF.

This chain uses TRBV27 with TRBJ2-1, with a possible D match to TRBD1 (6 bases). V lost 2 bases, J lost 3 bases, and 11 bases lay in between. This CDR3 spans 15 amino acids. Germline V gives CDR1 MNHEY, CDR2 SMNVEV (reference sequence). CDR3 DNA: TGTGCCAGCAGTTTAGGGTCGACAGGCTACAATGAGCAGTTCTTC. Encoded protein: CASSLGSTGYNEQFF.

This chain connects TRBV6-5 to TRBJ2-1, with D perhaps matching TRBD1 or TRBD2 (5 bases each). The J call may be mistaken, given a closer DNA end match to TRBJ2-7. The CDR3 has 16 residues. Per germline, CDR1 MNHEY and CDR2 SVGAGI. CDR3 bases: TGTGCCAGCAGTTACTCGAGGGGTAGCTCCTACAATGAGCAGTACTTC. Translated: CASSYSRGSSYNEQYF.

This rearrangement joins TRBV6-2 or TRBV6-3 to TRBJ2-1; TRBD2 matches at 14 bases. The junction had 7 bases not matched to a gene; V was cut back by 0 bases and J by 0 bases. CDR1 and CDR2 (germline): MNHEY, SVGEGT. The CDR3 is 20 residues long. The CDR3 bases are TGTGCCAGCAGTTACTCGGAGGGACTAGCGGGGGCCGTCTCCTACAATGAGCAGTTCTTC. This encodes CASSYSEGLAGAVSYNEQFF.

The chain links TRBV6-6 to TRBJ2-5, with D possibly being TRBD2 (6 bases). The CDR3 length is 15 residues. Between the trimmed V and J ends, which lost 6 bases and 5 bases, there was a span of 19 bases. CDR1 and CDR2 from the germline V gene are MNHNY and SVGAGI (reference sequence). CDR3 amino acids: CASRRPGAEGETQYF. The CDR3 nucleotides are TGTGCCAGCAGACGCCCGGGAGCCGAGGGGGAGACCCAGTACTTC.

This chain connects TRBV27 to TRBJ2-1; the D gene is possibly TRBD1 (5 bases). CDR1 is MNHEY, CDR2 SMNVEV, per germline (reference sequence). The germline V and J ends were trimmed by 7 bases and 8 bases, with 9 bases remaining between them. CDR3 length: 11 residues. CDR3 protein: CASKGIDEQFF. As DNA, the CDR3 is TGTGCCAGCAAGGGGATTGATGAGCAGTTCTTC.

A single count supports this clonotype. The genes are TRBV9 and TRBJ2-3; 10 bases map to TRBD2. V trimming: 0 bases; J trimming: 1 base; junction bases outside the gene matches: 11. The V gene's germline CDR1 is SGDLS and CDR2 YYNGEE. CDR3 length equals 19 residues. In nucleotides, the CDR3 is TGTGCCAGCAGCGTAGAACTAGCGGGGCCCCATAAGGGCACAGATACGCAGTATTTT. Amino acid sequence: CASSVELAGPHKGTDTQYF.

The V and J genes are TRBV3-1 and TRBJ2-5; 10 bases match TRBD1. CDR3 length: 14 amino acids. Germline CDR1 and CDR2: LGHDT and YNNKEL (reference sequence). V was clipped by 3 bases and J by 5 bases; unmatched bases: 3. The CDR3 coding sequence is TGTGCCAGCAGCCAGGGACAGGGGACGGAGACCCAGTACTTC. Its protein product is CASSQGQGTETQYF.

This rearrangement joins TRBV30 to TRBJ1-5; TRBD1 is a possible D gene (5 bases). This CDR3 region has 16 residues. The germline V gene encodes CDR1 GTSNPN and CDR2 SVGIG (reference sequence). Trimming removed 2 bases at V and 4 bases at J, with 18 bases between. The CDR3 region is CAWSRDLAGGNQPQHF. The DNA for the CDR3 is TGTGCCTGGAGTAGGGACTTAGCCGGAGGGAATCAGCCCCAGCATTTT.

This clonotype was seen a single time. This sequence joins TRBV28 and TRBJ2-7; D unresolved. The DNA end lines up better with TRBJ2-5; the J call may be wrong. Per the germline V gene, CDR1 is MDHEN and CDR2 is SYDVKM. The CDR3 sequence is 13 residues long. The CDR3 sequence is CASSLANQETQYF. CDR3 nucleotides: TGTGCCAGCAGTTTAGCGAATCAAGAGACCCAGTACTTC.

This clonotype has just a few counts. The chain couples TRBV7-9 to TRBJ1-2; D gene ambiguous. The CDR3 covers 19 residues. Trimming took 4 bases from V and 9 from J, leaving 33 bases between them. Germline CDR1 reads SEHNR; CDR2 reads FQNEAQ (reference sequence). CDR3 protein: CASSSPPAGLVVGFMRYTF. Here the CDR3 DNA reads TGTGCCAGCAGCTCCCCCCCGGCAGGCCTGGTCGTCGGATTTATGCGCTACACCTTC.

The chain uses TRBV20-1 and TRBJ1-1; maybe TRBD1 (5 bases). The V end was cut by 7 bases, the J end by 1 base, with 10 bases between. The CDR3 has 12 amino acids. Germline V CDR1 and CDR2: DFQATT, SNEGSKA (reference sequence). In DNA form, the CDR3 reads TGCAGTGGGGCAGGGTCGAACACTGAAGCTTTCTTT. This encodes CSGAGSNTEAFF.

The genes are TRBV6-5 and TRBJ2-6; 7 nucleotides line up with TRBD1. The germline gives CDR1 MNHEY, CDR2 SVGAGI. J gave up 0 bases and V 0 bases, and 5 bases lay outside the gene matches. The CDR3 has 18 residues. The CDR3 protein is CASSYSAGGLSGANVLTF. The CDR3 nucleotides are TGTGCCAGCAGTTACTCGGCAGGGGGTCTCTCTGGGGCCAACGTCCTGACTTTC.

The chain combines TRBV20-1 with TRBJ2-5, with D maybe TRBD1 (5 bases). Looked up from germline, CDR1 is DFQATT and CDR2 is SNEGSKA (reference sequence). V was clipped by 4 bases and J by 1 base, with 10 bases between them. The CDR3 spans 13 residues. The CDR3 region has the DNA TGCAGTGCTACAAGACAGATCCAAGAGACCCAGTACTTC. Translated, it gives CSATRQIQETQYF.

Many counts were recorded for this clonotype. In DNA form, the CDR3 reads TGTGCCAGCAGTTTCGGGGCAGGGTGGGGCTACACCTTC. It codes for CASSFGAGWGYTF. The chain is built from TRBV27 and TRBJ1-2; D is possibly TRBD1 (5 bases). Germline V gene lookup returns CDR1 MNHEY and CDR2 SMNVEV (reference sequence). This CDR3 comprises 13 residues. Deletions cut 3 bases from V and 8 bases from J, with 13 bases between.

The chain carries TRBV20-1 and TRBJ2-7; tentative D call: TRBD2 (6 bases). Germline loops: CDR1 DFQATT, CDR2 SNEGSKA (reference sequence). V lost 5 bases to trimming and J lost 4 bases, with 18 bases between them. CDR3 size: 14 residues. CDR3 in amino acids: CSAPYGRVRYEQYF. CDR3 sequence (DNA): TGCAGTGCTCCTTACGGGAGAGTGAGATACGAGCAGTACTTC.